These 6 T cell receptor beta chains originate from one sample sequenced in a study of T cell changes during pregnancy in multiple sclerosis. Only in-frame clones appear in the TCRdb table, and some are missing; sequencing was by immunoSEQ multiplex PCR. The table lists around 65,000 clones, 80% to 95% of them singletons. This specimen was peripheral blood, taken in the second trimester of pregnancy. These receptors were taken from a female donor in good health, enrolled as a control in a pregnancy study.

CDR3 amino acids: CASRRGGVNSPLHF. In DNA, the CDR3 is TGTGCCAGCAGGAGAGGGGGGGTTAATTCACCCCTCCACTTT. The chain joins TRBV7-8 to TRBJ1-6; D is possibly TRBD1 (6 bases). Germline V gene sequence: CDR1 SGHVS, CDR2 FQNEAQ. The V end lost 6 bases, the J end lost 6 bases, and 12 bases lay between the germline ends. The length of the CDR3 is 14 residues.

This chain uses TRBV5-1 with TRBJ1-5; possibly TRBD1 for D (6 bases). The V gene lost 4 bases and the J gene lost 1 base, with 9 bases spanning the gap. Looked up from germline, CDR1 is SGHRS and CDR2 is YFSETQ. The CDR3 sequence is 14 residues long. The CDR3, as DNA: TGCGCCAGCAGCGAGGGGGGGAGCAATCAGCCCCAGCATTTT. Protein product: CASSEGGSNQPQHF.

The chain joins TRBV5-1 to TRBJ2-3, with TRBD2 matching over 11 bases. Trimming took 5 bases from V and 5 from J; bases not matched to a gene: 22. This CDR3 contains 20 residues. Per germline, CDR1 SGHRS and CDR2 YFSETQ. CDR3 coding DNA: TGCGCCAGCAGACAGACCACGGGTCCGGCTAGCGGGGGGAGTGGAGATACGCAGTATTTT. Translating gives CASRQTTGPASGGSGDTQYF.

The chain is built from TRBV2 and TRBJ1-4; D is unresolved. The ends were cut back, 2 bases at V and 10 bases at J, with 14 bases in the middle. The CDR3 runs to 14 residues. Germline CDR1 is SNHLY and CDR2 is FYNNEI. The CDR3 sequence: CASSELQPGGKLFF. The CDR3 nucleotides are TGTGCCAGCAGTGAATTGCAACCCGGTGGAAAACTGTTTTTT. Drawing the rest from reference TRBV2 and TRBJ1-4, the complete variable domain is EPEVTQTPSHQVTQMGQEVILRCVPISNHLYFYWYRQILGQKVEFLVSFYNNEISEKSEIFDDQFSVERPDGSNFTLKIRSTKLEDSAMYFCASSELQPGGKLFFGSGTQLSVL.

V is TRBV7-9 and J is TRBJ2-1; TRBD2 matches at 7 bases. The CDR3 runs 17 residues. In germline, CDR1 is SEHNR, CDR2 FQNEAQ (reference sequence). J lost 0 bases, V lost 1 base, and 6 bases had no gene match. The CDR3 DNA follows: TGTGCCAGCAGCTTAGGGAGGGCGGGGGACTCCTACAATGAGCAGTTCTTC. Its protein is CASSLGRAGDSYNEQFF.

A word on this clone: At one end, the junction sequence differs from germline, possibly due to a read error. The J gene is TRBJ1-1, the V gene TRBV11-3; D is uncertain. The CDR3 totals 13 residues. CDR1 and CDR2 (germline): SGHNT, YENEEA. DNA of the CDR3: TGTGCCAGCGGCTTAGAACAGAACACTGAAGCTTTCTTT. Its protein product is CASGLEQNTEAFF.